Below are 10 T cell receptor beta chains sequenced from a single sample in a study of CD8+CD57+ T cells in acquired aplastic anemia. CD8+CD57+ cell expansion, shown by flow cytometry, had occurred in the patients selected for sequencing. Genomic DNA, the template, was used for profiling of the TCR beta VDJ and CDR3. In TCRdb, the reads were re-called with MiXCR into one record per CDR3 protein. The repertoire has under 350,000 distinct CDR3 sequences, 56% of them found once; the top ten carry 1% to 1.5%. The specimen was sorted CD4+, CD8+, or CD8+CD57+ T cells (not recorded which) from PBMCs. These receptors came from a human donor with aplastic anemia.

This clonotype was recorded a few times. J is TRBJ2-7 and V is TRBV7-2; tentatively, D is TRBD1 (6 bases). Trimming cost V 1 base and J 2 bases, with 12 bases left between them. The CDR3 extends over 15 amino acids. The germline V gene encodes CDR1 SGHTA and CDR2 FQGNSA. As DNA, the CDR3 is TGTGCCAGCAGCTTAGGAGATGGGGGCCCCTACGAGCAGTACTTC. It specifies CASSLGDGGPYEQYF.

This clonotype was observed a handful of times. The J gene is TRBJ2-7, the V gene TRBV7-8; TRBD2 matches 7 bases. V shed 5 bases, J shed 3 bases, and the junction held 4 bases outside the gene matches. Germline V gene data show CDR1 as SGHVS and CDR2 as FQNEAQ. This CDR3 is 13 amino acids long. CDR3 loop: CASSGSGYYEQYF. For the CDR3, the DNA is TGTGCCAGCAGCGGTAGCGGGTACTACGAGCAGTACTTC.

V is TRBV6-5 and J is TRBJ2-7; D may be TRBD2 (6 bases). The V gene lost 3 bases and the J gene lost 3 bases, with 18 bases spanning the gap. This CDR3 is built from 16 residues. CDR1 is MNHEY, CDR2 SVGAGI, per germline. CDR3 nucleotide sequence: TGTGCCAGCAGTTATTTGTCGGGAGCCCGAGGCTACGAGCAGTACTTC. This sequence encodes CASSYLSGARGYEQYF.

This chain connects TRBV6-5 to TRBJ1-2; D not certain. The V gene's germline CDR1 is MNHEY and CDR2 SVGAGI. This CDR3 comprises 16 residues. Trimming removed 4 bases from V and 0 bases from J, with 15 bases in between. The CDR3 nucleotides read TGTGCCAGCAGTTCCTATTTGGGAGAAGCTAACTATGGCTACACCTTC. This sequence encodes CASSSYLGEANYGYTF.

As for this clonotype: A read error may account for a junction end that differs from germline. The chain links TRBV5-1 to TRBJ2-3; TRBD2 aligns across 9 bases. Looked up from germline, CDR1 is SGHRS and CDR2 is YFSETQ. The CDR3 is made up of 15 amino acids. The CDR3 region is CASSLGLAALQTQYF. In nucleotides, the CDR3 is TGCGCCAGCAGCTTGGGACTAGCGGCCCTGCAGACGCAATATTTT.

This clonotype has more than one count but fewer than ten. The chain is built from TRBV7-6 and TRBJ2-2, with 8 bases aligning to TRBD2. V shed 1 base and J 10 bases; nucleotides not matched to a gene: 5. The CDR3 is 14 amino acids. Per the germline V gene, CDR1 is SGHVS and CDR2 is FNYEAQ. CDR3 DNA: TGTGCCAGCAGCTTAGATTGGCGGGGGGCGGAGCTGTTTTTT. It codes for CASSLDWRGAELFF.

J is TRBJ2-1 and V is TRBV29-1; TRBD2 agrees at 11 bases. Trimming took 4 bases from V and 9 from J; bases not matched to a gene: 5. The CDR3 has 13 residues. Germline loops: CDR1 SQVTM, CDR2 ANQGSEA. The CDR3 loop reads CSVVAGGPGEQFF. CDR3 coding DNA: TGCAGCGTTGTAGCGGGAGGGCCGGGTGAGCAGTTCTTC.

The J gene is TRBJ1-5, the V gene TRBV2; TRBD1 matches at 8 bases. J was trimmed by 9 bases and V by 4 bases; bases with no gene match: 8. This CDR3 spans 14 amino acids. Germline lookup yields CDR1 SNHLY and CDR2 FYNNEI. CDR3 in DNA: TGTGCCAGCAGTGGAGACAGGGGAGGATTGCCCCAGCATTTT. Translating gives CASSGDRGGLPQHF. Drawing the rest from reference TRBV2 and TRBJ1-5, the complete variable domain is EPEVTQTPSHQVTQMGQEVILRCVPISNHLYFYWYRQILGQKVEFLVSFYNNEISEKSEIFDDQFSVERPDGSNFTLKIRSTKLEDSAMYFCASSGDRGGLPQHFGDGTRLSIL.

J is TRBJ2-3 and V is TRBV20-1; D might be TRBD2 (6 bases). CDR1 is DFQATT and CDR2 is SNEGSKA in the germline V gene (reference sequence). The V end was cut by 4 bases, the J end by 4 bases, with 15 bases between. This CDR3 comprises 14 residues. The CDR3 loop reads CSANLAIRADTQYF. The CDR3 DNA follows: TGCAGTGCTAATCTAGCGATCCGCGCAGATACGCAGTATTTT.

J is TRBJ2-2 and V is TRBV7-2; 9 nucleotides align to TRBD2. The J segment lost 6 bases and the V segment lost 2 bases, leaving 4 bases of the junction unmatched. The CDR3 length is 15 residues. CDR1 is SGHTA, CDR2 FQGNSA, per germline. CDR3 sequence: CASSLIPSGAGELFF. The CDR3 coding sequence is TGTGCCAGCAGCTTAATCCCTAGCGGGGCCGGGGAGCTGTTTTTT.